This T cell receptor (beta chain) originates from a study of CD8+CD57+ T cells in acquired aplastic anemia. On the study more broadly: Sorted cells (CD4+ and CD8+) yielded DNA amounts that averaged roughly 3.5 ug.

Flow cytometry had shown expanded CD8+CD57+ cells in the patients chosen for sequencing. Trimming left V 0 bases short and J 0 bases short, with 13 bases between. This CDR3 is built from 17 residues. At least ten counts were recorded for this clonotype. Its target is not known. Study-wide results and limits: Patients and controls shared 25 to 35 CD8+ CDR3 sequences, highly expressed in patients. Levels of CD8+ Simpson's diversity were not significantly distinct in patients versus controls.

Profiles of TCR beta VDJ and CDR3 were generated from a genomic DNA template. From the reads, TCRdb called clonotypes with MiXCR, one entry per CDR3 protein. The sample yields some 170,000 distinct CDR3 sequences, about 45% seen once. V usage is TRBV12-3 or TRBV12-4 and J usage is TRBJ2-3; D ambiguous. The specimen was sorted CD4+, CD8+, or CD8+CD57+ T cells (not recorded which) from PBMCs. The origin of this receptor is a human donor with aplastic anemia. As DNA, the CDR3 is TGTGCCAGCAGTTTAGCGATATCTTTAGGGAGCACAGATACGCAGTATTTT. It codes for CASSLAISLGSTDTQYF.